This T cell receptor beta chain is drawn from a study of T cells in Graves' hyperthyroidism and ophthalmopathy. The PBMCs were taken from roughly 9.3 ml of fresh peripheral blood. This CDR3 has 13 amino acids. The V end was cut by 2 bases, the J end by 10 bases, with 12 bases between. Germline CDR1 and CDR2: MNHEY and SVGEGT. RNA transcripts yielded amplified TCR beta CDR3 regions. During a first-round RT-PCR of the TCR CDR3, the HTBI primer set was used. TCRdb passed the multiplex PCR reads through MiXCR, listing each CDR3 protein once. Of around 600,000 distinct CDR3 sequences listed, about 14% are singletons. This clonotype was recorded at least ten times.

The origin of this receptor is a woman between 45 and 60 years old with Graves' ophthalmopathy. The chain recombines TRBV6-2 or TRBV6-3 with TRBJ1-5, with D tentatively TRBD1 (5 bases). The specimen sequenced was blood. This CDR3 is CASSYGAGSPQHF. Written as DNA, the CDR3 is TGTGCCAGCAGTTACGGGGCGGGCAGCCCCCAGCATTTT.